This T cell receptor beta chain is drawn from a study of T cells in pancreatic ductal adenocarcinoma. Regarding the study as a whole: This surgical cohort overrepresents the minority presenting with early-stage disease. Comparisons of tumor and blood clonality may show falsely lower tumor diversity. Mean clonality was about 0.11 in tumors and 0.065 to 0.075 in blood, not significantly different. Compared with tumor, blood showed more total productive templates and 6.5 to 10-fold more clonotypes.

Clones were read by immunoSEQ multiplex PCR, and TCRdb kept only the in-frame ones, dropping some. The sample consists of around 94,000 clones, roughly 95% of them appearing once. No neoadjuvant therapy was given to the selected pancreatic ductal adenocarcinoma patients before their surgery. CDR3 length: 13 residues. The germline V gene has CDR1 MNHEY and CDR2 SMNVEV (reference sequence). V was cut by 3 bases and J by 3 bases, with 6 bases left in between. Concerning this clone itself: Its matching antigen is unknown.

The chain links TRBV27 to TRBJ1-3; no reliable D call. The sequenced sample was PBMCs. The sequence derives from a human donor with pancreatic ductal adenocarcinoma. CDR3 loop: CASSLGLGNTIYF. Here the CDR3 DNA reads TGTGCCAGCAGTTTGGGCCTTGGAAACACCATATATTTT.